This T cell receptor (beta chain) emerged from a study of blood T cell repertoires in COVID-19. Study overall: T cells, B-cell-depleted T cells, or PBMCs supplied cDNA or gDNA.

The V end lost 2 bases, the J end lost 0 bases, and 13 bases lay between the germline ends. From germline, CDR1 is MGHRA and CDR2 YSYEKL. The CDR3 covers 16 residues. Original data processing: Reference gene primer amplification gave estimated nucleated cell counts. The assay was immunoSEQ multiplex PCR, and TCRdb's table has in-frame clones only and misses some. V and J calls and clone size are given by that table; D and trimming were obtained from the DNA. Seen here are 200,000 to 300,000 clones, 80% to 85% observed once, and the top ten hold around 12%. This chain connects TRBV4-1 to TRBJ1-2; D is ambiguous. The source of this sequence is a woman between 55 and 75 years old with active or convalescent COVID-19. Sequencing was carried out using peripheral blood. CDR3 bases: TGCGCCAGCAGCCAAAATCCAGGATCCACTAACTATGGCTACACCTTC. Its translation: CASSQNPGSTNYGYTF.